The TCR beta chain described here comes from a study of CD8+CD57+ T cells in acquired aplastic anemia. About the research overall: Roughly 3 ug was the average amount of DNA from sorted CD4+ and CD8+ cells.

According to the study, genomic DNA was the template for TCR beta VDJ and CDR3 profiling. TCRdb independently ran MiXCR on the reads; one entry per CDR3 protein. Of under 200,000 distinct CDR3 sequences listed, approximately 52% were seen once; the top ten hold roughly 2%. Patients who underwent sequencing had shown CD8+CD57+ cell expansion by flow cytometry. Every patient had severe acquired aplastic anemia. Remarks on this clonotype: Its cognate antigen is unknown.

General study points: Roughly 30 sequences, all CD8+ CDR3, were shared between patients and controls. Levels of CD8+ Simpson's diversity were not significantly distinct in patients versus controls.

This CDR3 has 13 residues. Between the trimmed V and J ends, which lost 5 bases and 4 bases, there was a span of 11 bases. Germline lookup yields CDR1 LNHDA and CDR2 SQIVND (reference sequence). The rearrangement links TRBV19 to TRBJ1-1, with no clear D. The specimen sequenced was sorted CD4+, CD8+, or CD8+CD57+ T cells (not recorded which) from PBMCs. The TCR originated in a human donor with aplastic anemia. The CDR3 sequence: CASSELGSTEAFF. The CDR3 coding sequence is TGTGCCAGTAGTGAGCTCGGGTCCACTGAAGCTTTCTTT.